This T cell receptor beta chain was recorded in a study of blood T cell repertoires in COVID-19. Study-wide context: The origin of the acute and convalescent COVID-19 samples was the United States, Italy and Spain. Nucleic acid was either cDNA or gDNA, and it came from T cells, B-cell-depleted T cells, or PBMCs.

Study processing details: Amplification with reference gene primers provided the estimates of nucleated cell counts. Sequencing used immunoSEQ multiplex PCR; TCRdb keeps in-frame clones, though not all of them. The DNA gave D and trimming, while V, J and clone size come from that table. The sample holds 95,000 to 110,000 clones, around 80% seen once. This CDR3 has 13 residues. Germline V CDR1 and CDR2: KGHSH, LQKENI. Between the trimmed V and J ends, which lost 6 bases and 1 base, there was a span of 10 bases. The sequencing sample was made of peripheral blood. The sequence came from a man aged 65-85 years with acute or convalescent COVID-19. The chain combines TRBV18 with TRBJ2-7; the D is unclear. CDR3 nucleotide sequence: TGTGCCAGCTCTCGTGAGATGTCCTACGAGCAGTACTTC. Its translation is CASSREMSYEQYF.